The clone carrying this TCR beta chain has a single count. How the authors handled the data: Amplified reference gene primers provided the basis for estimating nucleated cell counts. Measured with immunoSEQ multiplex PCR; TCRdb has only the in-frame clones, and not every one. That table supplies the V and J calls and clone size; D and trimming were determined from the DNA. This sample has approximately 250,000 clones, with approximately 87% found just once. V was cut by 2 bases and J by 7 bases, with 7 bases left in between. This CDR3 comprises 12 residues. Germline CDR1 and CDR2: SGHRS and YFSETQ. This specimen belongs to a study of blood T cell repertoires in COVID-19. About the study: COVID-19 samples, acute and convalescent, were from the United States, Italy and Spain. PBMCs, B-cell-depleted T cells, or T cells were the source of the cDNA or gDNA that made up the material.

The sequence derives from a man in his fifties or sixties who had recovered from COVID-19. V usage is TRBV5-1 and J usage is TRBJ2-1; tentatively, D is TRBD1 (5 bases). The sequencing sample was made of peripheral blood. This CDR3 reads CASSLSGNEQFF. Written as DNA, the CDR3 is TGCGCCAGCAGCTTATCAGGGAATGAGCAGTTCTTC.